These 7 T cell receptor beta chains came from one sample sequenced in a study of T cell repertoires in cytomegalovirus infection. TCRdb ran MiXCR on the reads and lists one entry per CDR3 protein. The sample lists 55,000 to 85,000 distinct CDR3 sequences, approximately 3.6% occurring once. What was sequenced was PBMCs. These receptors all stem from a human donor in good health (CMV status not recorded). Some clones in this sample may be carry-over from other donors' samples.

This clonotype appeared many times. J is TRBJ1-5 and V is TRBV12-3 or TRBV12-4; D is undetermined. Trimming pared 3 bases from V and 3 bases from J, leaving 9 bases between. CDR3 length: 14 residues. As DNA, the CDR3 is TGTGCCAGCAGTTTGGCCGGCCACAATCAGCCCCAGCATTTT. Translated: CASSLAGHNQPQHF.

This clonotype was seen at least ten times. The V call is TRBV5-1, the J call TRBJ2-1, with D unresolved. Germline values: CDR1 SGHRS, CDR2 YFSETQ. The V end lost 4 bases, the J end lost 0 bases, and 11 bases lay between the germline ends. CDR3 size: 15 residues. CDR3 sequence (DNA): TGCGCCAGCAGCCCCGGCTGGAGCTCCTACAATGAGCAGTTCTTC. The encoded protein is CASSPGWSSYNEQFF.

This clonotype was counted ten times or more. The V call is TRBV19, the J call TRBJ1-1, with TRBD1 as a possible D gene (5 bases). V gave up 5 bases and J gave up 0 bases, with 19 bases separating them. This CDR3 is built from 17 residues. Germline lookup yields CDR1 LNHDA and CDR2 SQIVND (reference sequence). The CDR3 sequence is CASSRVWGSGLNTEAFF. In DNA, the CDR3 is TGTGCCAGTAGTCGTGTGTGGGGGTCGGGCTTGAACACTGAAGCTTTCTTT. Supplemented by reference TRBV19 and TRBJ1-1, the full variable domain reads DGGITQSPKYLFRKEGQNVTLSCEQNLNHDAMYWYRQDPGQGLRLIYYSQIVNDFQKGDIAEGYSVSREKKESFPLTVTSAQKNPTAFYLCASSRVWGSGLNTEAFFGQGTRLTVV.

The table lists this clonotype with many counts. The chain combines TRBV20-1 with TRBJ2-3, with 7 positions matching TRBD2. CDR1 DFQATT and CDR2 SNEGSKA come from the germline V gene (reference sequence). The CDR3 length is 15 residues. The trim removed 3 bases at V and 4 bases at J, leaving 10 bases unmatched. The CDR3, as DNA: TGCAGTGCTAGTCTGGCTAGCGGCCTGGCAGATACGCAGTATTTT. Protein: CSASLASGLADTQYF.

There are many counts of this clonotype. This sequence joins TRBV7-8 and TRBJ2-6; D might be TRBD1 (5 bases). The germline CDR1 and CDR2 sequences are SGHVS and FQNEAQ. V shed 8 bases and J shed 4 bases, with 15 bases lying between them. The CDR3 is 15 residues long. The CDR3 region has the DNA TGTGCCAGCGCCAGGGCGGTAATAGGGGCCAACGTCCTGACTTTC. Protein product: CASARAVIGANVLTF. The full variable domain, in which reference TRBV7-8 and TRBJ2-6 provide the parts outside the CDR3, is GAGVSQSPRYKVAKRGQDVALRCDPISGHVSLFWYQQALGQGPEFLTYFQNEAQLDKSGLPSDRFFAERPEGSVSTLKIQRTQQEDSAVYLCASARAVIGANVLTFGAGSRLTVL.

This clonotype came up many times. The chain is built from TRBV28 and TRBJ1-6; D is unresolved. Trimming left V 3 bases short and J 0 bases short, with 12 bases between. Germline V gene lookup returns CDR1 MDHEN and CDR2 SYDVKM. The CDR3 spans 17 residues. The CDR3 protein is CASSFYGEGSYNSPLHF. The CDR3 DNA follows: TGTGCCAGCAGTTTCTACGGGGAGGGCTCCTATAATTCACCCCTCCACTTT.

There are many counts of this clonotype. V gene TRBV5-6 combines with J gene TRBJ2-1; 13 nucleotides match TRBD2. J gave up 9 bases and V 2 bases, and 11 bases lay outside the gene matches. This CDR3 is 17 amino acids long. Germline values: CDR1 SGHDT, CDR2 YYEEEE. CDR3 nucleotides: TGTGCCAGCAGCTTCACCGATGGGACTAGCGGGAATCGTGAGCAGTTCTTC. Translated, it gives CASSFTDGTSGNREQFF.